The clone carrying this T cell receptor (beta chain) was seen ten or more times. TCRdb called the 5' RACE reads again in MiXCR, with one record for every CDR3 protein. This table holds approximately 570,000 distinct CDR3 sequences, under 20% found once. The source of the sample is a study of T-cell memory formation after mild COVID-19. This TCR came from an adult woman who had mild COVID-19 (a few samples of this study predate the infection). Cell type and time point are not known. Sequencing was done on a sample of PBMCs or a T cell subset sorted from them (not recorded which).

The CDR3 loop is CASSEVDRGQSSYEQYF. The DNA for the CDR3 is TGTGCCAGCAGTGAAGTCGACAGGGGTCAAAGCTCCTACGAGCAGTACTTC. The V call is TRBV2, the J call TRBJ2-7; TRBD1 matches at 8 bases. The CDR3 is 17 residues long. The germline V gene has CDR1 SNHLY and CDR2 FYNNEI. The J segment lost 0 bases and the V segment lost 1 base, leaving 8 bases of the junction unmatched.